This is a list of T cell receptor beta chains from one sample in a study of identical twins. TCRdb recomputed calls from the 5' RACE reads with MiXCR, one row per CDR3 protein. Altogether 690,000 or so distinct CDR3 sequences are present, about 9.4% being singletons, with the ten largest covering approximately 0.89%. The data were also submitted as part of a second study, on yellow fever vaccine responses in identical twins.

Source material: PBMCs. The source of these receptors is a woman aged 18-29 years in good health. The CDR3 runs from the conserved cysteine through the conserved F or W.

>TRBV27|TRBJ2-7
CASPRVLSIGISGRPYEQYF
>TRBV21-1|TRBJ2-5
CASSSGQGPSF
>TRBV4-2|TRBJ2-7
CASSLTSGAGTSYEQYF
>TRBV29-1|TRBJ2-1
CSAPAPSGTSGRRVYNEQFF
>TRBV10-3|TRBJ2-5
CAISASGGQETQYF
>TRBV3-1|TRBJ2-3
CASSRGSSTDTQYF
>TRBV5-1|TRBJ1-1
CASSLAGGMNTEAFF
>TRBV20-1|TRBJ2-6
CSANIGRANVLTF
>TRBV20-1|TRBJ2-7
CSARDPGTKHYEQYF
>TRBV7-9|TRBJ1-2
CASSLAGQSNYGYTF
>TRBV28|TRBJ2-7
CASSPAGTGSYEQYF
>TRBV4-3|TRBJ2-1
CASSQGLGEQFF
>TRBV21-1|TRBJ1-1
CASSTTAGGTEAFF
>TRBV7-9|TRBJ2-5
CASSNDNTSEETQYF
>TRBV5-1|TRBJ2-1
CASSLGDRADEQFF
>TRBV5-1|TRBJ2-6
CASSSNSSGANVLTF
>TRBV5-1|TRBJ1-1
CASRRGTGSEAFF
>TRBV20-1|TRBJ2-1
CSARGIPPGGPGGNHNEQFF
>TRBV20-1|TRBJ2-7
CSAAIAGGYEQYF
>TRBV11-2|TRBJ2-1
CASSLDTRSLAGLYNEQFF
>TRBV7-9|TRBJ2-5
CASSLATGFQETQYF
>TRBV20-1|TRBJ2-7
CSAGGAGVYEQYF
>TRBV3-1|TRBJ2-7
CASSPNPQGWYEQYF
>TRBV20-1|TRBJ2-3
CSASVSTDTQYF
>TRBV6-2/TRBV6-3|TRBJ2-5
CASRTGTPETQYF
>TRBV7-2|TRBJ2-3
CASQTMTTDTQYF
>TRBV15|TRBJ2-5
CATSRGDAGGSRGETQYF
>TRBV30|TRBJ2-3
CAWRVGGGTDTQYF
>TRBV5-1|TRBJ2-5
CASSLTGEGETQYF
>TRBV5-1|TRBJ2-2
CASSLLPEENANTGELFF
>TRBV27|TRBJ2-7
CASTRTGSSYEQYF
>TRBV12-3/TRBV12-4|TRBJ1-5
CASSLIQGQPQHF
>TRBV13|TRBJ2-7
CASSLIPAASEQYF
>TRBV4-3|TRBJ2-7
CASSQDSGSYEQYF
>TRBV5-1|TRBJ1-3
CASSWGDRDGNTIYF
>TRBV7-8|TRBJ2-1
CASSELLIAGVYNEQFF
>TRBV4-1|TRBJ2-1
CASSGRDTGFGSYNEQFF
>TRBV6-2/TRBV6-3|TRBJ2-2
CASRGSREGNTGELFF
>TRBV7-2|TRBJ1-6
CASSLDSINAPLHF
>TRBV28|TRBJ2-3
CASSPNLTPSSTDTQYF
>TRBV20-1|TRBJ2-7
CSARTSGDFEQYF
>TRBV7-3|TRBJ1-1
CASSLMVNTEAFF
>TRBV10-2|TRBJ2-7
CASRNDRLGATASEQYF
>TRBV7-9|TRBJ1-1
CASSLEMGRNTEAFF
>TRBV12-3/TRBV12-4|TRBJ2-3
CASRKQGTYTQYF
>TRBV28|TRBJ2-7
CASSLDLRGSSYEQYF
>TRBV28|TRBJ1-1
CASSSTSPGPYNTEAFF
>TRBV19|TRBJ2-4
CASSIEVAKNIQYF
>TRBV11-1|TRBJ1-6
CASSLAGMSRESPLHF
>TRBV20-1|TRBJ2-7
CSARDLGQGGGYEQYF
>TRBV7-9|TRBJ2-1
CASSYTGAVNSYNEQFF
>TRBV4-2|TRBJ1-4
CASSPASVANEKLFF
>TRBV5-6|TRBJ2-7
CASSLSGTGVFEQYF
>TRBV6-2/TRBV6-3|TRBJ2-1
CASSYGGEYEQFF